The present T cell receptor beta chain was sequenced within a study of blood T cell repertoires in COVID-19. Background on the study: Sample material is recorded as cDNA or gDNA derived from T cells, B-cell-depleted T cells, or PBMCs.

The CDR3 has 15 amino acids. Looked up from germline, CDR1 is LNHDA and CDR2 is SQIVND (reference sequence). Authors' methods: Reference gene primers were amplified, and this amplification served to estimate nucleated cell counts. Clones were sequenced by immunoSEQ multiplex PCR, and TCRdb holds only the in-frame ones, with some missing. V and J calls and clone size are those listed in that table; D and trimming were worked out from the DNA. The sample consists of approximately 170,000 clones, roughly 90% of them appearing once. Adults between roughly 18 and 89 years of age took part from more than 20 US areas. Two negative PCRs, clearance, or symptom resolution were required of recovered Cohort 3 donors. A remark on this clone: One junction end disagrees with the germline gene, perhaps due to a read error.

This rearrangement joins TRBV19 to TRBJ2-1; 7 nucleotides agree with TRBD2. The receptor was derived from a woman between 18 and 29 years old who had recovered from COVID-19. The sample was PBMCs or T cells enriched from blood (not recorded which). The CDR3 DNA is TGTGCCAGTAAGGGAGGGCTCGCTAAAAACAATGGGCAGTTCTTC. This gives the protein CASKGGLAKNNGQFF.